This section outlines one T cell receptor beta chain sequence together with its context. Its antigen remains undetermined. There are no base qualities to consult, and no much larger clone falls within one base. TCRbeta CDR3 regions were amplified from genomic DNA using the immunoSEQ Assay, a bias-controlled multiplex PCR. The source study handled its data this way. Within the assay, amplification of reference gene primers was used to estimate how many nucleated cells each sample contained. To quantify the absolute abundance of each unique TCRbeta CDR3 rearrangement, sequence reads were collapsed and filtered. For each sample, productive Simpson clonality was calculated by taking the square root of Simpson's diversity index across productive rearrangements. The table comes from immuneACCESS by way of TCRdb, which keeps in-frame sequences with V and J called. Part of the clones is missing from these tables; in studies checked, under half for an unresolved V gene and the rest for unknown reasons. V and J calls and clone size come straight from that table; D and trimming were deduced from the DNA. This sample has about 140,000 clones in its table, and 70% to 90% of those were observed once. Roughly 5% of the sample rests with the top ten.

Including the terminal cysteine and phenylalanine, the CDR3 comprises 15 residues. The DNA shown is the 45-base CDR3, in frame from base 1. V has 0 bases trimmed and J has 8 bases trimmed; junction bases matching no gene number 2. The germline V gene encodes CDR1 MNHEY and CDR2 SVGAGI. This specimen comes from a study of blood T cell repertoires in COVID-19 (dated by TCRdb to the early 2020s). About the study as a whole: Collaborator samples came from the United States, Italy and Spain and covered acute and convalescent phases of COVID-19. A de-identified subject ID, COVID-19 status, age in years and sex were almost always included in the sample metadata. The repertoires were made available in a free public database intended to serve as a resource for research on the immune response to SARS-CoV-2. The samples were drawn from the first 160 participants of the ongoing ImmuneRACE study and from 950 to 1,500 subjects provided by 6 global collaborators. Subjects who had been exposed to COVID-19, were actively infected with it, or had recovered from it provided the deeply sampled blood TCRbeta repertoires that made up the dataset. The material from the prospective study consisted of cDNA or gDNA derived from T cells, B-cell-depleted T cells, or PBMCs. HLA class I and class II types, where available, came from metadata supplied by the sample provider rather than from assay-based typing.

Beyond this particular receptor, the publication reports: How much clinical and demographic metadata was included differed by source and by participant, and the metadata was provided uncurated.

Each collaborating institution followed its own protocols to collect whole blood in K2EDTA tubes. For TCRbeta analysis, collaborator samples were shipped as frozen whole blood, as isolated PBMCs, or as DNA extracted from either sample type. The V and J genes are TRBV6-5 and TRBJ1-6, with 9 bases in between that match TRBD1. The sequence was obtained from a human donor in a cohort sampled during active COVID-19. The sample consisted of peripheral blood. The bases read TGTGCCAGCAGTTACTCGGGGACAGGGTATTCACCCCTCCACTTT. Its protein is CASSYSGTGYSPLHF.